This T cell receptor beta chain was sequenced during a study of shared clonotypes between healthy human individuals. Study-wide results and caveats: Naive CD4 clonotype sharing across a few donors was about 5%.

In the sorted-subset replicate PCRs, around 220 ng DNA, 30,000 or so T cell genomes, was used. Using immunoSEQ multiplex PCR, the repertoire was profiled, and TCRdb retains in-frame clones only, with some absent. The sample lists more than 2 million clones, roughly 95% occurring once. The V gene lost 6 bases and the J gene lost 12 bases, with 18 bases spanning the gap. Germline V gene sequence: CDR1 MNHEY, CDR2 SVGAGI. The CDR3 loop spans 13 amino acids. Naive CD8 populations comprised CD45RO-negative cells positively selected for CCR7, excluding terminally differentiated effector memory CD45RA+ cells. In the case of this clone: Its antigen is as yet unknown.

The TCR sequence derives from a man between 18 and 29 years old in good health. This chain joins TRBV6-5 and TRBJ2-1; D is possibly TRBD2 (6 bases). The sequenced material came from naive CD8+ T cells sorted from blood. The CDR3 nucleotides are TGTGCCAGCAGACAACTGGGGGACTTAAGGCAGTTCTTC. Amino acids: CASRQLGDLRQFF.